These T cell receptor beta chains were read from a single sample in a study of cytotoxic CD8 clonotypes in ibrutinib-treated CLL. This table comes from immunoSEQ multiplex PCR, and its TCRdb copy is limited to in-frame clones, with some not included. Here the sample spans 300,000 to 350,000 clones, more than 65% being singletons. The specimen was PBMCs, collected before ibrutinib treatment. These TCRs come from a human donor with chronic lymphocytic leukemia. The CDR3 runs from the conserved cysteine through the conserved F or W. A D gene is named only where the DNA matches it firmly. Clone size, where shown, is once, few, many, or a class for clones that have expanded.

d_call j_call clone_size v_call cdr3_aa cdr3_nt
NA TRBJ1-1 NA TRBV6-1 CATRPWGDTNTEAFF TGTGCCACCCGTCCTTGGGGAGACACGAACACTGAAGCTTTCTTT
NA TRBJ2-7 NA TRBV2 CASSEDLYEQYF TGTGCCAGCAGTGAGGACTTGTACGAGCAGTACTTC
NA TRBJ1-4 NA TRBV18 CASSPRGVSGEKLFF TGTGCCAGCTCACCGAGGGGAGTTTCGGGTGAAAAACTGTTTTTT
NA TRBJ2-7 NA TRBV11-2 CASRQGGGGYEQYF TGTGCCAGCAGACAAGGGGGGGGAGGCTACGAGCAGTACTTC
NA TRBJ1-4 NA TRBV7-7 CASSLSGTGGEKLFF TGTGCCAGCAGCTTATCGGGGACGGGAGGAGAAAAACTGTTTTTT
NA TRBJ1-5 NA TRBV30 CAWSVKIGSRGQPQHF TGTGCCTGGAGTGTAAAAATTGGGTCCCGAGGCCAGCCCCAGCATTTT
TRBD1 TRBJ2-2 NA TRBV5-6 CAPFNRDRGNTGELFF TGTGCCCCATTCAACCGGGACAGGGGAAACACCGGGGAGCTGTTTTTT
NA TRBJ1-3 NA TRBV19 CASTSQGDTGNTIYF TGTGCCAGTACCTCACAGGGAGATACTGGAAACACCATATATTTT
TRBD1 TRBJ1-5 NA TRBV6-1 CASTGQNSNQPQHF TGTGCCAGCACGGGACAGAATAGCAATCAGCCCCAGCATTTT
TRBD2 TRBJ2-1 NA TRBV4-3 CASSQDFAGGSYNEQFF TGCGCCAGCAGCCAAGATTTTGCGGGAGGGTCGTACAATGAGCAGTTCTTC
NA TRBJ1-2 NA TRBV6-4 CASSGGTPTGYTF TGTGCCAGCAGTGGCGGGACGCCGACGGGCTACACCTTC
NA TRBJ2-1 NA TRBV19 CASSVSSYEQFF TGTGCCAGTAGTGTATCTAGCTACGAGCAGTTCTTC
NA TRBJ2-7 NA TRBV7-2 CASSIGVGEQYF TGTGCCAGCAGCATCGGGGTTGGCGAGCAGTACTTC
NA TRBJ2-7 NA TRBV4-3 CASSQRGGKAYEQYF TGCGCCAGCAGCCAAAGGGGCGGAAAAGCCTACGAGCAGTACTTC
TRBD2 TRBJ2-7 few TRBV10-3 CAISESTAGALYEQYF TGTGCCATCAGTGAGTCGACTGCGGGAGCCTTGTACGAGCAGTACTTC
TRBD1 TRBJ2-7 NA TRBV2 CASSADRGGYNEQYF TGTGCCAGCAGTGCTGACAGGGGGGGGTATAACGAGCAGTACTTC
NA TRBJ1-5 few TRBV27 CASSSGGFGQPQHF TGTGCCAGCAGTTCGGGGGGGTTTGGTCAGCCCCAGCATTTT
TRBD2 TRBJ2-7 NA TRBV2 CASSKSGIFYEQYF TGTGCCAGCAGTAAGAGCGGGATTTTTTACGAGCAGTACTTC
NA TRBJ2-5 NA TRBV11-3 CASSLGDIGGETQYF TGTGCCAGCAGCTTAGGGGACATTGGGGGAGAGACCCAGTACTTC
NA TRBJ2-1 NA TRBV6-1 CASSEPYYNEQFF TGTGCCAGCAGTGAGCCGTACTACAATGAGCAGTTCTTC
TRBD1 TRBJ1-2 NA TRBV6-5 CASSYSQTGVFTF TGTGCCAGCAGTTACAGTCAAACAGGGGTCTTCACCTTC
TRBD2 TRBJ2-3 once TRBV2 CASSEASGGKGDTQYF TGTGCCAGCAGTGAAGCGTCGGGAGGAAAAGGAGATACGCAGTATTTT
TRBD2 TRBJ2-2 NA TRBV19 CASTSGRADTGELFF TGTGCCAGCACAAGCGGGAGGGCGGACACCGGGGAGCTGTTTTTT
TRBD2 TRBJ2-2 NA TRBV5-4 CASSPGLAGVNTGELFF TGTGCCAGCAGTCCCGGACTAGCGGGGGTGAACACCGGGGAGCTGTTTTTT
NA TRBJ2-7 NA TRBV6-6 CASSARGRFREQYF TGTGCCAGCAGTGCCCGGGGCCGGTTCCGAGAGCAGTACTTC
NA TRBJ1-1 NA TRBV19 CASSAEGLDTEAFF TGTGCCAGTAGTGCAGAGGGGCTGGACACTGAAGCTTTCTTT
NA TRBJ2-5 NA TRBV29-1 CSVHGSGRSDETQYF TGCAGCGTTCACGGGTCGGGCAGGAGCGATGAGACCCAGTACTTC
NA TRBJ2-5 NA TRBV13 CASSPGRRQETQYF TGTGCCAGCAGCCCGGGACGGAGGCAAGAGACCCAGTACTTC
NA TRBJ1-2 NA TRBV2 CASSLQGRRAGYGYTF TGTGCCAGCAGTCTTCAAGGGCGGCGGGCCGGCTATGGCTACACCTTC
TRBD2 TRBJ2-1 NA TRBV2 CASSPGLAGGYNEQFF TGTGCCAGCAGTCCCGGACTAGCGGGAGGATACAATGAGCAGTTCTTC
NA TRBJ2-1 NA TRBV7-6 CASSLWPLDEQFF TGTGCCAGCAGCCTGTGGCCCCTCGATGAGCAGTTCTTC
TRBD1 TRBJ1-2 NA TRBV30 CAWSGPGTGKYGYTF TGTGCCTGGAGCGGACCCGGGACAGGGAAATATGGCTACACCTTC
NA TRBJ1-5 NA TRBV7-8 CASSFSDNQPQHF TGTGCCAGCAGCTTCTCAGACAATCAGCCCCAGCATTTT
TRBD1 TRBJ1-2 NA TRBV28 CASSSGTGVVGYTF TGTGCCAGCAGTTCTGGGACAGGGGTCGTTGGCTACACCTTC
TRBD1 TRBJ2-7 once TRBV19 CASSMFRQGIYEQYF TGTGCCAGTAGTATGTTCAGACAGGGGATTTACGAGCAGTACTTC
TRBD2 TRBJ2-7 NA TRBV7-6 CASSFRLAGGLEQYF TGTGCCAGCAGCTTCCGGCTAGCGGGTGGCCTGGAGCAGTACTTC
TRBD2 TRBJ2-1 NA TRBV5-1 CASSSPPSSGRDNEQFF TGCGCCAGCAGCTCCCCTCCTTCTAGCGGGAGAGACAATGAGCAGTTCTTC
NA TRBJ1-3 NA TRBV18 CASSPADNTIYF TGTGCCAGCTCACCAGCGGATAACACCATATATTTT
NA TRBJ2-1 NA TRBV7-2 CASRPYTGNNEQFF TGTGCCAGCAGGCCGTACACGGGGAACAATGAGCAGTTCTTC
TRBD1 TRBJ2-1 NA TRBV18 CASSPRTGWVPAGNEQFF TGTGCCAGCTCACCACGGACAGGGTGGGTCCCCGCGGGGAATGAGCAGTTCTTC
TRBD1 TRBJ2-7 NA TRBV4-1 CASSQDGTGGTLIYEQYF TGCGCCAGCAGCCAAGATGGGACAGGGGGGACTTTAATCTACGAGCAGTACTTC
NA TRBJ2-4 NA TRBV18 CASSHMGSGTQYF TGTGCCAGCTCACACATGGGTTCGGGAACTCAGTACTTC
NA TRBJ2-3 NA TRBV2 CASSDVGSTDTQYF TGTGCCAGCAGTGACGTAGGAAGCACAGATACGCAGTATTTT
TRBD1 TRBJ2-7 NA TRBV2 CASGKQGAGDEQYF TGTGCCAGCGGGAAACAGGGGGCAGGAGACGAGCAGTACTTC
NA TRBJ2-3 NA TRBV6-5 CASSYSGRPRTDTQYF TGTGCCAGCAGTTACTCGGGGAGGCCCCGCACAGATACGCAGTATTTT
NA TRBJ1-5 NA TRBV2 CASTQGSNQPQHF TGTGCCAGCACCCAGGGCAGCAATCAGCCCCAGCATTTT
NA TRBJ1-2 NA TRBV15 CATSRGGVSNYGYTF TGTGCCACCAGCAGAGGAGGCGTCTCTAACTATGGCTACACCTTC
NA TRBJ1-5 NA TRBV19 CASTGGDQPQHF TGTGCCAGTACGGGGGGTGATCAGCCCCAGCATTTT
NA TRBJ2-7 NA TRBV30 CAWSLGGGPYEQYF TGTGCCTGGAGTCTGGGGGGGGGCCCCTACGAGCAGTACTTC
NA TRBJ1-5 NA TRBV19 CASSMGRQPREPQHF TGTGCCAGTAGTATGGGTCGCCAGCCACGTGAGCCCCAGCATTTT
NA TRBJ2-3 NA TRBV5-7 CASSLVPGTPSGDTQYF TGTGCCAGCAGCTTGGTGCCAGGTACTCCGAGTGGAGATACGCAGTATTTT
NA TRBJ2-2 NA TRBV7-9 CASSPDGNTGELFF TGTGCCAGCAGCCCGGACGGGAACACCGGGGAGCTGTTTTTT
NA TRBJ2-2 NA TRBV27 CASSLRPTGELFF TGTGCCAGCAGTTTGCGCCCCACCGGGGAGCTGTTTTTT
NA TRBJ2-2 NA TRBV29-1 CSVAKMNTGELFF TGCAGCGTGGCAAAGATGAACACCGGGGAGCTGTTTTTT
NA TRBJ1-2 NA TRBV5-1 CASSLGAANYGYTF TGCGCCAGCAGCTTGGGGGCTGCGAACTATGGCTACACCTTC
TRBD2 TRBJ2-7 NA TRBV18 CASSPTAGDGYEQYF TGTGCCAGCTCACCGACCGCGGGGGATGGCTACGAGCAGTACTTC
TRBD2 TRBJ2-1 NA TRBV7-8 CASSFELAGGYNEQFF TGTGCCAGCAGCTTTGAACTAGCGGGGGGCTACAATGAGCAGTTCTTC